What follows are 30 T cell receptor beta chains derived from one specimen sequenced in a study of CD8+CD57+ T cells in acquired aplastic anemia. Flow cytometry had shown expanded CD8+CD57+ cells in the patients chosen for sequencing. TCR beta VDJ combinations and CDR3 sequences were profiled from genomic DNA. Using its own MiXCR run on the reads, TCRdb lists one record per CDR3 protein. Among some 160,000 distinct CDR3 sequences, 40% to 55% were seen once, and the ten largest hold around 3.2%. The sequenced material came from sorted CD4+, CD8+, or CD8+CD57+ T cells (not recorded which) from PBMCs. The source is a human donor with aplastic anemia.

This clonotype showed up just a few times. The CDR3 here is CASSLDEDRGLNEQFF. CDR3 nucleotides: TGTGCCAGCAGCTTAGATGAAGACAGGGGGCTTAATGAGCAGTTCTTC. The gene calls are TRBV11-2 and TRBJ2-1, with 10 bases aligning to TRBD1. V was pared by 0 bases and J by 7 bases, with 6 bases of the junction left unmatched. Per germline, CDR1 SGHAT and CDR2 FQNNGV. The CDR3 contains 16 residues.

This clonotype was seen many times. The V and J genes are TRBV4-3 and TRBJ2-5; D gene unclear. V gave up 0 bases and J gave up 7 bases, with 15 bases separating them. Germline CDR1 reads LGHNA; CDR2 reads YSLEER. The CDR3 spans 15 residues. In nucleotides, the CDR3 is TGCGCCAGCAGCCAAGATTTCGCCTCCCGCGGGACCCAGTACTTC. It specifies CASSQDFASRGTQYF.

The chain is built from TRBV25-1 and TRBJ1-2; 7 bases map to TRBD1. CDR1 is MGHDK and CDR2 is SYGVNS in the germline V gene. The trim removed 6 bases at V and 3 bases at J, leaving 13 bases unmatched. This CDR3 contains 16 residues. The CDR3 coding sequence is TGTGCCAGCAGCAGCCAGACAGGGAGGGTCGACTATGGCTACACCTTC. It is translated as CASSSQTGRVDYGYTF.

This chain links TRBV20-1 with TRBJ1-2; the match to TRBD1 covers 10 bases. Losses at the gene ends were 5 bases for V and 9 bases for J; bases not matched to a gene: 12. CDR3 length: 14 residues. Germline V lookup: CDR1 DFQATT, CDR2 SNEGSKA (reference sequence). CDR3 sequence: CSAPPGQGRFSYTF. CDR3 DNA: TGCAGTGCTCCTCCGGGACAGGGGCGATTTAGCTACACCTTC.

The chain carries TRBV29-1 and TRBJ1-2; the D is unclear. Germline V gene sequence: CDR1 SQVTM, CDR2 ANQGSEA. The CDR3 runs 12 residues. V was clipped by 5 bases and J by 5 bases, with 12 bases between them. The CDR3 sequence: CSVTETRYGYTF. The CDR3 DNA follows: TGCAGCGTTACAGAGACCCGGTATGGCTACACCTTC.

The CDR3 loop is CASSLARAAVSYTF. The CDR3, as DNA: TGTGCCAGCAGCTTAGCCCGGGCTGCGGTGAGCTACACCTTC. This chain connects TRBV19 to TRBJ1-2, with D unclear. Trimming removed 9 bases from V and 9 bases from J, with 23 bases in between. Germline lookup yields CDR1 LNHDA and CDR2 SQIVND (reference sequence). The CDR3 is made up of 14 amino acids. Variable domain in full (rest from reference TRBV19 and TRBJ1-2): DGGITQSPKYLFRKEGQNVTLSCEQNLNHDAMYWYRQDPGQGLRLIYYSQIVNDFQKGDIAEGYSVSREKKESFPLTVTSAQKNPTAFYLCASSLARAAVSYTFGSGTRLTVV.

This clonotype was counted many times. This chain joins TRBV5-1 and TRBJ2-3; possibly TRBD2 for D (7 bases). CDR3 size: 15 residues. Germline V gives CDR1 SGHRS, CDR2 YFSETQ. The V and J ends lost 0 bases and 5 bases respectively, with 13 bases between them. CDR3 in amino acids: CASSLGGGQVDTQYF. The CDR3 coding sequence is TGCGCCAGCAGCTTGGGGGGGGGCCAGGTAGATACGCAGTATTTT.

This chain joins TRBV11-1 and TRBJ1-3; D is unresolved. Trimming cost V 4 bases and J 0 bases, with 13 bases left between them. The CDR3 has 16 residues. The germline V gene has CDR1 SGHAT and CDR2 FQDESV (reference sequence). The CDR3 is CASSYNLGSSGNTIYF. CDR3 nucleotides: TGTGCCAGCAGCTATAATCTGGGCTCCTCTGGAAACACCATATATTTT.

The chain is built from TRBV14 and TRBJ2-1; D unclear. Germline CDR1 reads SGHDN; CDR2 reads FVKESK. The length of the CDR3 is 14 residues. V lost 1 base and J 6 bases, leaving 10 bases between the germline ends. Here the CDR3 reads CASSQGQGLNEQFF. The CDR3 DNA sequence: TGTGCCAGCAGCCAAGGACAAGGGCTCAATGAGCAGTTCTTC.

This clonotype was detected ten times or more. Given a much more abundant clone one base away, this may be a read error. The CDR3 here is CASSVGPGTPYEQYF. DNA for the CDR3: TGTGCCAGCAGTGTAGGTCCAGGGACTCCCTACGAGCAGTACTTC. The chain joins TRBV2 to TRBJ2-7; D perhaps matches TRBD2 (6 bases). The CDR3 is made up of 15 amino acids. V was cut by 4 bases and J by 2 bases, with 15 bases left in between. Germline CDR1 and CDR2: SNHLY and FYNNEI.

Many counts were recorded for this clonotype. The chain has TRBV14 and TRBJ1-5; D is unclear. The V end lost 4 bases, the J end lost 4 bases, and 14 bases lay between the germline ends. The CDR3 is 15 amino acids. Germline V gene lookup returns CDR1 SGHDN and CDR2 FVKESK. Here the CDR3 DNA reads TGTGCCAGCAGCCTGAGCGGCTACGGAAATCAGCCCCAGCATTTT. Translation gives CASSLSGYGNQPQHF.

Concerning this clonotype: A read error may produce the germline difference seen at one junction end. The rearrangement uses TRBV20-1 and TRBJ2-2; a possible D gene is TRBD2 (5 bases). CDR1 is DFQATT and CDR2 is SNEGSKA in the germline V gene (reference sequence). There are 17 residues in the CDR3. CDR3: CSARDSGSGSNTGELPF. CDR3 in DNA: TGCAGTGCTAGAGATTCTGGAAGCGGATCGAACACCGGGGAGCTGCCTTTT.

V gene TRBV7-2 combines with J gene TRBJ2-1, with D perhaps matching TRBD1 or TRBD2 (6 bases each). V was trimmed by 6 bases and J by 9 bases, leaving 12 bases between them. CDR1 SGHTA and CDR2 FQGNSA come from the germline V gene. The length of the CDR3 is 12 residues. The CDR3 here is CASSLQGGEQFF. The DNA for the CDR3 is TGTGCCAGCAGTTTACAGGGAGGTGAGCAGTTCTTC. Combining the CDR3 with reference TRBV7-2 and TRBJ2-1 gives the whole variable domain GAGVSQSPSNKVTEKGKDVELRCDPISGHTALYWYRQSLGQGLEFLIYFQGNSAPDKSGLPSDRFSAERTGGSVSTLTIQRTQQEDSAVYLCASSLQGGEQFFGPGTRLTVL.

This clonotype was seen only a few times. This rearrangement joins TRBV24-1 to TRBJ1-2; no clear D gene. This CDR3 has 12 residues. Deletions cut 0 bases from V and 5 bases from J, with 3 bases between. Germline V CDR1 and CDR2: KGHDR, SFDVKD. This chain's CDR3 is CATSDLGYGYTF. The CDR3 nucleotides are TGTGCCACCAGTGATTTGGGATATGGCTACACCTTC.

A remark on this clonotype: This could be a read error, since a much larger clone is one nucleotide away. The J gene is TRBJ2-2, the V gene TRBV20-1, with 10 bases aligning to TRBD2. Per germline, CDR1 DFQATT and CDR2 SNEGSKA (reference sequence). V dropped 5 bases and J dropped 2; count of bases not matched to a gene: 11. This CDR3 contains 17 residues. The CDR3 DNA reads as TGCAGTGCTGGGGGGCCAGCGGGAGGGCTCAACACCGGGGAGCTGTTTTTT. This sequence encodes CSAGGPAGGLNTGELFF.

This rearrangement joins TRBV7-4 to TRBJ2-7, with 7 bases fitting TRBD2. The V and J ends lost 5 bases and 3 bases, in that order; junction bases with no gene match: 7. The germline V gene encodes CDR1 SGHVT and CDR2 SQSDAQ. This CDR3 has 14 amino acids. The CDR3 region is CASSTGLVGYEQYF. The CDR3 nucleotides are TGTGCCAGCAGCACAGGACTAGTTGGCTACGAGCAGTACTTC.

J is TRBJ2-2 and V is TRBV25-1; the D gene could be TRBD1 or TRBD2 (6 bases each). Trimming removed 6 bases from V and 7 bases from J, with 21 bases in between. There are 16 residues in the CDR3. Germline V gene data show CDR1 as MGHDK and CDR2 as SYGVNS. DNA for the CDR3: TGTGCCAGCAGGGACGGCGGTTCGGGGGACATCGGGGAGCTGTTTTTT. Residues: CASRDGGSGDIGELFF. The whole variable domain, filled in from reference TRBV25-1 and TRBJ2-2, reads EADIYQTPRYLVIGTGKKITLECSQTMGHDKMYWYQQDPGMELHLIHYSYGVNSTEKGDLSSESTVSRIRTEHFPLTLESARPSHTSQYLCASRDGGSGDIGELFFGEGSRLTVL.

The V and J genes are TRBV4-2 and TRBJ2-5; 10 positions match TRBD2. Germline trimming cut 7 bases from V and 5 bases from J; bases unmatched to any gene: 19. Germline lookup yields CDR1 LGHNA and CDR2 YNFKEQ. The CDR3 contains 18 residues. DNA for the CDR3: TGTGCCAGCATCCAGGTGGAGGCGAAACTAGCGGGAAGGGAGACCCAGTACTTC. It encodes CASIQVEAKLAGRETQYF.

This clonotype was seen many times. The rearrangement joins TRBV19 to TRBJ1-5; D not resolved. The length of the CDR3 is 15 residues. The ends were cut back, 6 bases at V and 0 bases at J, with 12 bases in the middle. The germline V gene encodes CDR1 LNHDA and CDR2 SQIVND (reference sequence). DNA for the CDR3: TGTGCCAGTAGAAAGCAGGTGTATAGCAATCAGCCCCAGCATTTT. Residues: CASRKQVYSNQPQHF.

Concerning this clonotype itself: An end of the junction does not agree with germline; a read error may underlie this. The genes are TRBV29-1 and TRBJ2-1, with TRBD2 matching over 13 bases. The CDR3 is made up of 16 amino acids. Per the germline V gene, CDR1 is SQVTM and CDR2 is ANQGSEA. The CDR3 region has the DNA TGCAGCGTTTTAACTAGCGGGGGGGCTTCATACAATGAGCAGTCCTTC. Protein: CSVLTSGGASYNEQSF.

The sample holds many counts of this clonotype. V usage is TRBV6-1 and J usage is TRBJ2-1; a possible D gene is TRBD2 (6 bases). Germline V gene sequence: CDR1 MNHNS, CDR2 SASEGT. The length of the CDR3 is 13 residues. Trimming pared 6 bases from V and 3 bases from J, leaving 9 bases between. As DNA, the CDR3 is TGTGCCAGCAGCGGACTATTCTACAATGAGCAGTTCTTC. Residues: CASSGLFYNEQFF.

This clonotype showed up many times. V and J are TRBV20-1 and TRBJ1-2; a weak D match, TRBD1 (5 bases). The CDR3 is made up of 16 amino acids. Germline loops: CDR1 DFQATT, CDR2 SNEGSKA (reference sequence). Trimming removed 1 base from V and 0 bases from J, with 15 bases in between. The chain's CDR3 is CSARAGGGAANYGYTF. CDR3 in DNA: TGCAGTGCTAGAGCGGGGGGAGGGGCCGCTAACTATGGCTACACCTTC.

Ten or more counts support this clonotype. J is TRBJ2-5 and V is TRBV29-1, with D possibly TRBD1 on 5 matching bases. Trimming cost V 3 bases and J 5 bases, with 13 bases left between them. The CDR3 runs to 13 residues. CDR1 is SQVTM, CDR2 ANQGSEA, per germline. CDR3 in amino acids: CSVESRAGETQYF. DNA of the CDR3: TGCAGCGTTGAGTCCAGGGCTGGTGAGACCCAGTACTTC.

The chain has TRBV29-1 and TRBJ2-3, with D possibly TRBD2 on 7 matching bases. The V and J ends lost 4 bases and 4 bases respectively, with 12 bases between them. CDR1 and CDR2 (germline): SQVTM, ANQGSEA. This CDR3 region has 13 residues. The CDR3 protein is CSVAEGGADTQYF. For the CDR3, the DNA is TGCAGCGTTGCAGAAGGGGGGGCAGATACGCAGTATTTT.

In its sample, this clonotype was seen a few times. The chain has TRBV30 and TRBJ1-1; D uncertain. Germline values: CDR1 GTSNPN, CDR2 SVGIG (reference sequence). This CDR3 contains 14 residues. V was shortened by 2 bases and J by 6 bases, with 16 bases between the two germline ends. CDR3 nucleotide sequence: TGTGCCTGGAGTAGGACTCTACTTCGGGCTGAAGCTTTCTTT. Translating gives CAWSRTLLRAEAFF.

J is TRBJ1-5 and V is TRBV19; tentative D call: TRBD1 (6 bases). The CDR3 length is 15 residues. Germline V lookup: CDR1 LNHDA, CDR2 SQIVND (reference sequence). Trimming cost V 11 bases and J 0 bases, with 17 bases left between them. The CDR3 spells CAGSQGGHSNQPQHF. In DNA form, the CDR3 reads TGTGCCGGATCACAGGGAGGTCATAGCAATCAGCCCCAGCATTTT.

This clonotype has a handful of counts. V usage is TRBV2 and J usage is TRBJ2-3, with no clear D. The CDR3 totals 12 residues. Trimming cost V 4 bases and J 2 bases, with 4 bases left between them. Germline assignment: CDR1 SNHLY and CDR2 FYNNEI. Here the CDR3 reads CASSVPTDTQYF. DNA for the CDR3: TGTGCCAGCAGTGTACCCACAGATACGCAGTATTTT.

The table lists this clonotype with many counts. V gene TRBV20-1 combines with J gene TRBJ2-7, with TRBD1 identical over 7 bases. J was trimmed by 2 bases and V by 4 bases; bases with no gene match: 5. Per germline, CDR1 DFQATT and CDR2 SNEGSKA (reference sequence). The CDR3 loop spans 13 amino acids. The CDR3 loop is CSAIPTGTYEQYF. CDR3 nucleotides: TGCAGTGCTATACCGACAGGGACCTACGAGCAGTACTTC.

CDR3 nucleotides: TGTGCCTTAGACCGGGACACCGAGAGCTATGGCTACACCTTC. Translation: CALDRDTESYGYTF. The chain has TRBV30 and TRBJ1-2; D perhaps matches TRBD1 (6 bases). Germline CDR1 reads GTSNPN; CDR2 reads SVGIG (reference sequence). This CDR3 is 14 amino acids long. The V gene lost 7 bases and the J gene lost 4 bases, with 19 bases spanning the gap. Filled out from reference TRBV30 and TRBJ1-2, the complete variable domain reads SQTIHQWPATLVQPVGSPLSLECTVEGTSNPNLYWYRQAAGRGLQLLFYSVGIGQISSEVPQNLSASRPQDRQFILSSKKLLLSDSGFYLCALDRDTESYGYTFGSGTRLTVV.

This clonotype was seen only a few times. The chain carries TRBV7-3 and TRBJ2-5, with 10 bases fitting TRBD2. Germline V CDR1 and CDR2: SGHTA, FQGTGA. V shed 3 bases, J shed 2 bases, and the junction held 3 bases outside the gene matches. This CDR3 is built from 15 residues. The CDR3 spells CASSLLAGAQETQYF. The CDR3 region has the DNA TGTGCCAGCAGCTTGCTAGCGGGGGCACAAGAGACCCAGTACTTC.